The next 4 T cell receptor beta chains were all read from a single sample in a study of human T cells and chemical hapten exposure. Time point described: patch test 2, 6 weeks after DPC sensitization. This sample's treatment: therapeutic diphenylcyclopropenone sensitization with weekly scalp DPC. TCRdb reanalysed the RACE reads using MiXCR and keeps one entry per CDR3 protein. The data show 330,000 or so distinct CDR3 sequences, over 6% seen once. Sequenced here: whole blood, sampled in connection with sensitization to the hapten diphenylcyclopropenone (DPC). All receptors derive from a woman aged 18 to 35 with alopecia areata. Some clones in this sample may be carry-over from other donors' samples.

The chain has TRBV27 and TRBJ2-7; 10 bases match TRBD1. This CDR3 has 15 amino acids. After removal of 7 bases from V and 4 bases from J, the junction contained 10 bases not matched to a gene. The germline gives CDR1 MNHEY, CDR2 SMNVEV (reference sequence). The CDR3 reads CASIGRAGQGYEQYF. The CDR3 region has the DNA TGTGCCAGCATAGGGAGGGCGGGACAGGGGTACGAGCAGTACTTC.

This clonotype has a count of ten or more. The chain has TRBV5-1 and TRBJ2-3; TRBD1 matches 7 bases. There are 15 residues in the CDR3. CDR1 and CDR2 (germline): SGHRS, YFSETQ. V lost 4 bases to trimming and J lost 0 bases; unmatched junction nucleotides: 5. CDR3 coding DNA: TGCGCCAGCAGCAACGGACAGGCTAGCACAGATACGCAGTATTTT. Amino acid sequence: CASSNGQASTDTQYF.

This clonotype was seen many times. The J gene is TRBJ1-3, the V gene TRBV5-4; D unclear. The V and J ends lost 5 bases and 0 bases respectively, with 15 bases between them. CDR1 and CDR2 (germline): SGHNT, YYREEE (reference sequence). The CDR3 runs 16 residues. As DNA, the CDR3 is TGTGCCAGCAGAGACCGACACGGCGGCTCTGGAAACACCATATATTTT. Its protein product is CASRDRHGGSGNTIYF. The variable domain in full, completed from reference TRBV5-4 and TRBJ1-3, reads ETGVTQSPTHLIKTRGQQVTLRCSSQSGHNTVSWYQQALGQGPQFIFQYYREEENGRGNFPPRFSGLQFPNYSSELNVNALELDDSALYLCASRDRHGGSGNTIYFGEGSWLTVV.

V and J are TRBV3-1 and TRBJ2-3, with 7 bases fitting TRBD2. J was trimmed by 3 bases and V by 4 bases; bases with no gene match: 13. This CDR3 comprises 17 residues. Per germline, CDR1 LGHDT and CDR2 YNNKEL (reference sequence). The CDR3 bases are TGTGCCAGCAGCCCGCTCGGACTAGGTCAACCGACAGATACGCAGTATTTT. Residues: CASSPLGLGQPTDTQYF.